This T cell receptor beta chain comes out of a study of blood T cell repertoires in COVID-19. Study-level information: COVID-19 samples collected from the United States, Italy and Spain covered acute and convalescent phases.

Per the authors' pipeline: The authors estimated nucleated cell counts from reference gene primer amplification. The table came from immunoSEQ multiplex PCR; TCRdb's copy has only in-frame clones and leaves some out. Clonal size and the V and J genes are those of that table, whereas D and trimming came from the DNA. Of 100,000 or so clones listed, less than 90% are singletons. The receptor's source is an older man with active or convalescent COVID-19. The sequenced material came from peripheral blood.

CDR3 in amino acids: CASRPLVVVYNEQFF. CDR3 sequence (DNA): TGTGCCAGCAGGCCACTAGTCGTAGTCTACAATGAGCAGTTCTTC. The chain joins TRBV2 to TRBJ2-1; a weak D match, TRBD2 (5 bases). CDR1 SNHLY and CDR2 FYNNEI come from the germline V gene. This CDR3 has 15 residues. V shed 6 bases and J shed 3 bases, with 15 bases lying between them.